This TCR beta chain was retrieved from a study of blood T cell repertoires in COVID-19. Study overall: The samples span acute and convalescent COVID-19 from the United States, Italy and Spain. T cells, B-cell-depleted T cells, or PBMCs supplied cDNA or gDNA.

Under the authors' procedure: Amplifying reference gene primers gave estimates of nucleated cell counts. The data were produced by immunoSEQ multiplex PCR, yet TCRdb's version contains in-frame clones alone and is incomplete. D and trimming were read from the DNA, whereas the V and J calls and clone size are those reported in that table. In the table there are around 130,000 clones, 60% to 85% of which are singletons. The sequenced sample was peripheral blood. This receptor was taken from a man older than 75 with acute or convalescent COVID-19.

The CDR3 sequence: CASSLGPMGPGAYEQYF. DNA of the CDR3: TGTGCCAGCAGCTTAGGCCCCATGGGTCCGGGGGCCTACGAGCAGTACTTC. The rearrangement joins TRBV7-2 to TRBJ2-7; D is possibly TRBD2 (6 bases). This CDR3 contains 17 residues. Germline assignment: CDR1 SGHTA and CDR2 FQGNSA. V was pared by 1 base and J by 2 bases, with 18 bases between.